This T cell receptor beta chain stems from a study of blood T cell repertoires in COVID-19. This CDR3 is built from 16 residues. V gave up 0 bases and J gave up 0 bases, with 11 bases separating them. CDR1 and CDR2 (germline): SGHRS, YFSETQ. Participants were aged about 18 to 100 years from 20 to 30 US areas. No more than 2 weeks before study entry, exposed participants had met a case of COVID-19. In the study's own analysis: Nucleated cell number was recorded as an estimate derived from reference gene primer amplification. Data came from immunoSEQ multiplex PCR; TCRdb stores just in-frame clones and leaves some out. V, J and clone size are taken as reported in that table, and D and trimming were inferred from the DNA itself. Of roughly 400,000 clones listed, over 75% are singletons.

The TCR comes from a woman under 30 who had been exposed to COVID-19. V usage is TRBV5-1 and J usage is TRBJ2-3; D is uncertain. Sequenced input: PBMCs or T cells enriched from blood (not recorded which). CDR3 protein: CASSLDLSTSTDTQYF. The CDR3 coding sequence is TGCGCCAGCAGCTTGGATCTATCAACTAGCACAGATACGCAGTATTTT.